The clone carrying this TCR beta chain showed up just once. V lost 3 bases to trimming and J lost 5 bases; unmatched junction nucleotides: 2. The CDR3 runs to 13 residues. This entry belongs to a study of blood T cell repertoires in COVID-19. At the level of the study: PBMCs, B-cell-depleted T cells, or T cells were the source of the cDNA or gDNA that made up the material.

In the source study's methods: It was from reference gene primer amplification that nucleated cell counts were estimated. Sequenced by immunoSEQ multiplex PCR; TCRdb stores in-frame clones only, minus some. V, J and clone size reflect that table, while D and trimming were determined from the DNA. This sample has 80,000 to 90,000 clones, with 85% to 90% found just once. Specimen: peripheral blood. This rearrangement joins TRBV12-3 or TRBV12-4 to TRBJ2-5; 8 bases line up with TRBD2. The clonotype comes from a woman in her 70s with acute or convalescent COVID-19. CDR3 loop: CASSLTSAETQYF. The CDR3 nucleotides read TGTGCCAGCAGTTTGACTAGCGCGGAGACCCAGTACTTC.